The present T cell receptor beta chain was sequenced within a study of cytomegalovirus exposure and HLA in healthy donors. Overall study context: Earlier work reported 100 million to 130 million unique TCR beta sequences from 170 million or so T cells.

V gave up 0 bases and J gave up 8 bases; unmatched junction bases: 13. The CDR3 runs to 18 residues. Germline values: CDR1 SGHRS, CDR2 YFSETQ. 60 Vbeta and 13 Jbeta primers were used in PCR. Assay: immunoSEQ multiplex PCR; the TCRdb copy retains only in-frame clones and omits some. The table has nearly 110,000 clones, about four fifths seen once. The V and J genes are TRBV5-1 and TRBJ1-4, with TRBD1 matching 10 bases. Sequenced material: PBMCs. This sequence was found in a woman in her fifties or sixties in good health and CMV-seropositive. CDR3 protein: CASSLGVSSRTGGEKLFF. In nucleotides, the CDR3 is TGCGCCAGCAGCTTGGGCGTCTCCTCGCGGACAGGGGGAGAAAAACTGTTTTTT. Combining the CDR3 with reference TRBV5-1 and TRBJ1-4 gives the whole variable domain KAGVTQTPRYLIKTRGQQVTLSCSPISGHRSVSWYQQTPGQGLQFLFEYFSETQRNKGNFPGRFSGRQFSNSRSEMNVSTLELGDSALYLCASSLGVSSRTGGEKLFFGSGTQLSVL.